This T cell receptor (beta chain) was obtained from a study of OX40 agonist ivuxolimab in advanced cancers. About the study: Two cutaneous melanoma patients and one hepatocellular carcinoma patient, three in all, had partial responses.

J lost 0 bases, V lost 5 bases, and 3 bases had no gene match. Germline CDR1 is SGHNT and CDR2 is YENEEA. CDR3 length: 15 amino acids. TCRdb keeps only in-frame clones here, not all; method: immunoSEQ multiplex PCR. The table includes about 66,000 clones, less than 90% detected once. The clonotype originates from an adult with an advanced solid tumor such as melanoma, head and neck, liver or kidney cancer. The specimen was CD4+ or CD8+ T cells sorted from blood, collected in a trial of the OX40 agonist ivuxolimab. The V gene is TRBV11-3, the J gene TRBJ2-1; 8 nucleotides match TRBD1. The CDR3 region has the DNA TGTGCCAGCAGCCAGGACAGGGACTCCTACAATGAGCAGTTCTTC. Protein: CASSQDRDSYNEQFF.